Below, one T cell receptor (beta chain) is given with its context. Its specificity is not known. The V end lost 3 bases, the J end lost 5 bases, and 16 bases lay between the germline ends. Germline CDR1 is LNHNV and CDR2 is YYDKDF (reference sequence). The CDR3 has 15 residues. This specimen comes from a study of T cells after posttransplantation cyclophosphamide. Cyclophosphamide on days +3 and +4 followed busulfan-fludarabine conditioning and a marrow graft. TCRdb keeps only in-frame clones here, not all; method: immunoSEQ multiplex PCR. The table shows 12,000 or so clones, with 75% to 95% occurring only once. Regarding the study as a whole: Recipient CMV seropositivity and CMV reactivation strongly tracked TRB clonality. Blood and skin or GI T cell repertoires showed limited TRB overlap.

This chain links TRBV15 with TRBJ2-5; tentatively, D is TRBD2 (5 bases). This TCR derives from a female patient under 45 who received an allogeneic stem cell transplant from an unrelated donor, was CMV-positive, and had no GVHD. Among the T cells, some may be from the graft donor. The sequencing used PBMCs, collected after allogeneic stem cell transplant with posttransplant cyclophosphamide. The CDR3 nucleotides read TGTGCCACCAGCAGGTCTCGGGATCTTCGGGAGACCCAGTACTTC. As protein: CATSRSRDLRETQYF.